This T cell receptor beta chain was sequenced for a study of blood T cell repertoires in COVID-19. The length of the CDR3 is 15 residues. The V and J ends lost 5 bases and 3 bases respectively, with 14 bases between them. The germline V gene encodes CDR1 SEHNR and CDR2 FQNEAQ (reference sequence). Using immunoSEQ multiplex PCR, the repertoire was profiled, and TCRdb retains in-frame clones only, with some absent. The table shows 100,000 or so clones, with 75% to 90% occurring only once. The sample was peripheral blood. V is TRBV7-9 and J is TRBJ1-5; TRBD1 is a possible D gene (6 bases). This sequence originates from a woman of 80 years or more with acute or convalescent COVID-19. CDR3 sequence: CASSLDSVFNQPQHF. The CDR3 DNA reads TGTGCCAGCAGCCTGGACAGCGTCTTCAATCAGCCCCAGCATTTT.